A single sample gave rise to the 15 T cell receptor beta chains below, sequenced in a study of cytomegalovirus exposure and HLA in healthy donors. Primers: 60 Vbeta forward and 13 Jbeta reverse. Profiling relied on immunoSEQ multiplex PCR, and the TCRdb table lists in-frame clones only, not all of them. The table has 120,000 or so clones, around three quarters seen once. Source material: PBMCs. These receptors were collected from a man aged 18 to 29 in good health and CMV-seronegative.

This clone was observed once. The chain recombines TRBV5-1 with TRBJ2-3, with D possibly being TRBD2 (6 bases). Per the germline V gene, CDR1 is SGHRS and CDR2 is YFSETQ. V lost 4 bases and J lost 6, with 15 bases in between. The CDR3 has 14 residues. The CDR3 spells CASSPGQEGDTQYF. CDR3 sequence (DNA): TGCGCCAGCAGCCCGGGTCAGGAGGGGGATACGCAGTATTTT.

This sequence joins TRBV28 and TRBJ1-3, with D unresolved. The germline V and J ends were trimmed by 3 bases and 0 bases, with 15 bases remaining between them. The V gene's germline CDR1 is MDHEN and CDR2 SYDVKM. The CDR3 consists of 17 residues. CDR3 loop: CASSFIYSTISGNTIYF. The CDR3 DNA reads TGTGCCAGCAGTTTTATATACAGCACGATCTCTGGAAACACCATATATTTT.

The chain employs TRBV27 and TRBJ2-7, with TRBD1 identical over 8 bases. Looked up from germline, CDR1 is MNHEY and CDR2 is SMNVEV (reference sequence). CDR3 size: 12 residues. V shed 5 bases, J shed 5 bases, and the junction held 2 bases outside the gene matches. The CDR3 DNA follows: TGTGCCAGCAGTCTGACAGGGGACGAGCAGTACTTC. The encoded protein is CASSLTGDEQYF.

The rearrangement uses TRBV6-1 and TRBJ2-1; D is undetermined. Germline assignment: CDR1 MNHNS and CDR2 SASEGT. The ends were cut back, 6 bases at V and 4 bases at J, with 10 bases in the middle. This CDR3 has 13 residues. The CDR3 nucleotides are TGTGCCAGCAGAGAGGATGGATACAATGAGCAGTTCTTC. It yields the protein CASREDGYNEQFF.

V gene TRBV5-6 combines with J gene TRBJ1-1, with 9 bases aligning to TRBD1. CDR3 length: 16 residues. Germline V gene sequence: CDR1 SGHDT, CDR2 YYEEEE. With V trimmed by 5 bases and J by 0 bases, 8 bases remained unmatched. CDR3 nucleotides: TGTGCCAGCAGGGGGGACAGGGAGGATGTGAACACTGAAGCTTTCTTT. This gives the protein CASRGDREDVNTEAFF.

This clone was counted once. This rearrangement joins TRBV7-8 to TRBJ2-1; 11 bases match TRBD2. V lost 2 bases and J lost 7; bases outside the gene matches: 22. The CDR3 length is 21 residues. Looked up from germline, CDR1 is SGHVS and CDR2 is FQNEAQ. The CDR3 spells CASSLSPTGGRTSGRVNEQFF. CDR3 DNA: TGTGCCAGCAGCTTAAGCCCCACAGGGGGCAGAACTAGCGGGAGAGTGAATGAGCAGTTCTTC. The full variable domain, its missing parts supplied by reference TRBV7-8 and TRBJ2-1, is GAGVSQSPRYKVAKRGQDVALRCDPISGHVSLFWYQQALGQGPEFLTYFQNEAQLDKSGLPSDRFFAERPEGSVSTLKIQRTQQEDSAVYLCASSLSPTGGRTSGRVNEQFFGPGTRLTVL.

This sequence joins TRBV7-9 and TRBJ2-7; the match to TRBD2 covers 12 bases. V was clipped by 10 bases and J by 0 bases; unmatched bases: 7. Germline V gene sequence: CDR1 SEHNR, CDR2 FQNEAQ (reference sequence). This CDR3 contains 15 residues. The CDR3 DNA reads TGTGCCATCCGGCTAGCGGGAGGGAGCTCCTACGAGCAGTACTTC. Protein product: CAIRLAGGSSYEQYF.

The chain recombines TRBV29-1 with TRBJ2-1, with D unresolved. Between the trimmed V and J ends, which lost 0 bases and 9 bases, there was a span of 15 bases. Germline V gene lookup returns CDR1 SQVTM and CDR2 ANQGSEA. The CDR3 runs 14 residues. The CDR3 sequence is CSVEDGPVIGEQFF. CDR3 in DNA: TGCAGCGTTGAAGATGGCCCAGTGATTGGTGAGCAGTTCTTC.

The CDR3 DNA reads TGTGCCAGCAGCCGTCTCGGGACAGGAGCCTACGAGCAGTACTTC. This gives the protein CASSRLGTGAYEQYF. V is TRBV9 and J is TRBJ2-7; TRBD1 matches at 8 bases. The V gene end was trimmed by 4 bases and the J gene end by 2 bases; junction bases not matched to a gene: 8. CDR1 is SGDLS and CDR2 is YYNGEE in the germline V gene. The CDR3 is 15 residues long.

The rearrangement links TRBV28 to TRBJ1-2; no reliable D call. CDR3 length: 13 amino acids. V shed 5 bases and J shed 1 base, with 8 bases lying between them. CDR1 MDHEN and CDR2 SYDVKM come from the germline V gene. CDR3 coding DNA: TGTGCCAGCAGTCCGAGATTTAACTATGGCTACACCTTC. This translates into CASSPRFNYGYTF.

This clone was counted between two and nine times. The chain couples TRBV2 to TRBJ1-4; 7 bases fit TRBD1. Losses at the gene ends were 5 bases for V and 3 bases for J; bases not matched to a gene: 12. The CDR3 consists of 17 residues. The germline V gene encodes CDR1 SNHLY and CDR2 FYNNEI. CDR3: CASSPRQGRLANEKLFF. The CDR3 DNA is TGTGCCAGCAGTCCAAGACAGGGAAGATTGGCTAATGAAAAACTGTTTTTT.

J is TRBJ1-4 and V is TRBV19; 8 bases map to TRBD1. V shed 5 bases and J 14 bases; nucleotides not matched to a gene: 28. From germline, CDR1 is LNHDA and CDR2 SQIVND (reference sequence). The CDR3 runs to 19 residues. In DNA form, the CDR3 reads TGTGCCAGTAGTCTCCACCCCGGGACAGGAGGCCTCCGGATCGGGGGGCTGTTTTTT. Amino acids: CASSLHPGTGGLRIGGLFF.

This clone was detected many times. V and J are TRBV19 and TRBJ1-1, with no clear D. The V gene lost 0 bases and the J gene lost 1 base, with 9 bases spanning the gap. Per the germline V gene, CDR1 is LNHDA and CDR2 is SQIVND (reference sequence). This CDR3 is built from 15 residues. The CDR3 region is CASSIDGAGNTEAFF. The CDR3 nucleotides are TGTGCCAGTAGTATAGATGGAGCGGGGAACACTGAAGCTTTCTTT.

This chain uses TRBV7-9 with TRBJ2-7; 16 nucleotides align to TRBD2. The V gene's germline CDR1 is SEHNR and CDR2 FQNEAQ (reference sequence). The length of the CDR3 is 19 residues. J was trimmed by 4 bases and V by 1 base; bases with no gene match: 10. The CDR3 protein is CASSLGGLAGGLGSYEQYF. The DNA of the CDR3 is TGTGCCAGCAGCTTAGGGGGACTAGCGGGAGGGCTGGGGTCGTACGAGCAGTACTTC.

The gene calls are TRBV7-6 and TRBJ1-1, with 7 positions matching TRBD1. The germline gives CDR1 SGHVS, CDR2 FNYEAQ. The CDR3 sequence is 16 residues long. V trimming: 1 base; J trimming: 5 bases; junction bases outside the gene matches: 10. This chain's CDR3 is CASSLDLGRGETEAFF. DNA for the CDR3: TGTGCCAGCAGCTTAGACTTAGGCAGGGGGGAGACTGAAGCTTTCTTT.